This passage covers 19 T cell receptor beta chains from one sample sequenced in a study of beta chain features in type 1 diabetes. Broader study findings: Type 1 diabetes patients showed a moderate but significant shortening of TCRB CDR3s in all four CD4+ subsets.

These receptors lack a known antigen. Isolated RNA was reverse transcribed in full, so expressed TCRB transcripts were sequenced. TCRdb's copy holds only in-frame clones and misses some; the assay was immunoSEQ multiplex PCR. The table shows roughly 400,000 clones, with around a tenth occurring only once. The specimen was central memory CD4+ T cells from blood. The source of these receptors is a man between 25 and 39 years old with type 1 diabetes.

This clone was observed a single time. The chain recombines TRBV27 with TRBJ2-7; D perhaps matches TRBD2 (5 bases). This CDR3 comprises 12 residues. Trimming removed 5 bases from V and 6 bases from J, with 11 bases in between. Germline V gene data show CDR1 as MNHEY and CDR2 as SMNVEV (reference sequence). CDR3 protein: CASSPRGLEQYF. CDR3 DNA: TGTGCCAGCAGTCCCCGTGGACTCGAGCAGTACTTC.

This clone has just a few counts. The rearrangement uses TRBV2 and TRBJ1-1, with D maybe TRBD1 (6 bases). Trimming pared 10 bases from V and 0 bases from J, leaving 12 bases between. Germline lookup yields CDR1 SNHLY and CDR2 FYNNEI. This CDR3 comprises 13 residues. The chain's CDR3 is CANRQELNTEAFF. CDR3 DNA: TGTGCCAACAGACAGGAATTGAACACTGAAGCTTTCTTT. Combining the CDR3 with reference TRBV2 and TRBJ1-1 gives the whole variable domain EPEVTQTPSHQVTQMGQEVILRCVPISNHLYFYWYRQILGQKVEFLVSFYNNEISEKSEIFDDQFSVERPDGSNFTLKIRSTKLEDSAMYFCANRQELNTEAFFGQGTRLTVV.

Ten or more counts support this clone. The chain combines TRBV28 with TRBJ2-1, with 10 bases aligning to TRBD2. Germline CDR1 MDHEN, CDR2 SYDVKM. The CDR3 loop spans 17 amino acids. V shed 7 bases and J 8 bases; nucleotides not matched to a gene: 17. The CDR3: CASTPGPIAGGGDEQFF. CDR3 sequence (DNA): TGTGCCAGCACCCCCGGGCCTATAGCGGGAGGCGGGGATGAGCAGTTCTTC.

This clone was observed a handful of times. J is TRBJ2-6 and V is TRBV7-2; D is undetermined. The CDR3 contains 15 residues. The germline CDR1 and CDR2 sequences are SGHTA and FQGNSA. Between the trimmed V and J ends, which lost 5 bases and 0 bases, there was a span of 8 bases. The CDR3 is CASSPQPSGANVLTF. The CDR3 coding sequence is TGTGCCAGCAGCCCTCAACCCTCTGGGGCCAACGTCCTGACTTTC.

This clone was counted between two and nine times. This rearrangement joins TRBV2 to TRBJ2-5; D is ambiguous. Trimming pared 8 bases from V and 2 bases from J, leaving 6 bases between. CDR1 is SNHLY, CDR2 FYNNEI, per germline. This CDR3 has 11 amino acids. The CDR3 nucleotides are TGTGCCAGCGCGTATCAAGAGACCCAGTACTTC. Translating gives CASAYQETQYF.

This clone came up a few times. The V call is TRBV9, the J call TRBJ2-7, with 11 positions matching TRBD1. Trimming cost V 0 bases and J 6 bases; bases outside gene matches: 5. Germline V gives CDR1 SGDLS, CDR2 YYNGEE. The CDR3 is made up of 15 amino acids. The CDR3 loop is CASSVGTGGAGEQYF. CDR3 in DNA: TGTGCCAGCAGCGTAGGGACAGGGGGCGCGGGCGAGCAGTACTTC. Looking up the rest from reference TRBV9 and TRBJ2-7 gives the full variable domain: DSGVTQTPKHLITATGQRVTLRCSPRSGDLSVYWYQQSLDQGLQFLIQYYNGEERAKGNILERFSAQQFPDLHSELNLSSLELGDSALYFCASSVGTGGAGEQYFGPGTRLTVT.

This chain links TRBV10-3 with TRBJ2-2; TRBD1 agrees at 7 bases. CDR1 and CDR2 (germline): ENHRY, SYGVKD. This CDR3 is built from 17 residues. The V segment lost 6 bases and the J segment 1 base; nucleotides outside the gene matches: 11. The CDR3 region is CAISDGATGKNTGELFF. DNA for the CDR3: TGTGCCATCAGCGACGGGGCGACAGGGAAGAACACCGGGGAGCTGTTTTTT.

This clone was picked up a small number of times. The V call is TRBV7-8, the J call TRBJ2-5; D might be TRBD1 or TRBD2, each matching 5 bases. Germline CDR1 is SGHVS and CDR2 is FQNEAQ. CDR3 size: 16 residues. Trimming removed 1 base from V and 4 bases from J, with 16 bases in between. CDR3 DNA sequence: TGTGCCAGCAGCTTAGGGTCTTCTACAGGAGGAGAGACCCAGTACTTC. It encodes CASSLGSSTGGETQYF.

This clone was seen repeatedly, ten times or more. V is TRBV14 and J is TRBJ1-3; D is ambiguous. Germline values: CDR1 SGHDN, CDR2 FVKESK. The CDR3 runs to 14 residues. Trimming stripped 6 bases from V and 4 bases from J, with 13 bases between. The CDR3, as DNA: TGTGCCAGCAGGGGTTCTGGCTCGGGAAACACCATATATTTT. It specifies CASRGSGSGNTIYF.

The chain recombines TRBV7-2 with TRBJ2-3, with 8 bases fitting TRBD1. The CDR3 consists of 17 residues. Germline values: CDR1 SGHTA, CDR2 FQGNSA. Trimming removed 3 bases from V and 0 bases from J; junction bases left unmatched: 8. CDR3 DNA: TGTGCCAGCAGCTTGGAGACAGGGGCAACTAGCACAGATACGCAGTATTTT. Its protein product is CASSLETGATSTDTQYF.

The chain recombines TRBV2 with TRBJ2-2, with TRBD1 as a possible D gene (5 bases). The V and J ends lost 11 bases and 2 bases respectively, with 15 bases between them. The CDR3 covers 14 residues. Germline CDR1 reads SNHLY; CDR2 reads FYNNEI. Here the CDR3 DNA reads TGTGCCGCCACTGGTCAGGGCAACACCGGGGAGCTGTTTTTT. This gives the protein CAATGQGNTGELFF.

This rearrangement joins TRBV27 to TRBJ1-1; TRBD1 is a possible D gene (6 bases). Trimming left V 3 bases short and J 8 bases short, with 13 bases between. This CDR3 is 13 amino acids long. The germline gives CDR1 MNHEY, CDR2 SMNVEV (reference sequence). CDR3 region: CASSFSAGTEAFF. The CDR3 region has the DNA TGTGCCAGCAGTTTTTCGGCCGGGACAGAAGCTTTCTTT.

The chain combines TRBV6-1 with TRBJ2-7, with 8 bases matching TRBD1. Germline loops: CDR1 MNHNS, CDR2 SASEGT. This CDR3 region has 15 residues. Trimming took 5 bases from V and 4 from J; bases not matched to a gene: 10. The DNA of the CDR3 is TGTGCCAGCAGTCCGGCCGGACAGGGAAGGTACGAGCAGTACTTC. Protein product: CASSPAGQGRYEQYF.

V gene TRBV28 combines with J gene TRBJ2-1, with unresolved D. V shed 3 bases and J shed 4 bases, with 10 bases lying between them. Germline V gives CDR1 MDHEN, CDR2 SYDVKM. The CDR3 has 14 amino acids. The CDR3 region has the DNA TGTGCCAGCAGTTTTATCAAACTTTACAATGAGCAGTTCTTC. Translated, it gives CASSFIKLYNEQFF.

This rearrangement joins TRBV19 to TRBJ1-6, with 8 bases fitting TRBD1. V lost 7 bases, J lost 7 bases, and 6 bases stayed unmatched. The CDR3 consists of 14 residues. The germline V gene encodes CDR1 LNHDA and CDR2 SQIVND (reference sequence). CDR3 sequence (DNA): TGTGCCAGTAAGGACAGGGTTAGGAATTCACCCCTCCACTTT. It is translated as CASKDRVRNSPLHF.

This clone was seen repeatedly, ten times or more. The rearrangement links TRBV6-5 to TRBJ2-5, with D possibly being TRBD2 (6 bases). The CDR3 has 14 amino acids. Germline CDR1 reads MNHEY; CDR2 reads SVGAGI. In DNA, the CDR3 is TGTGCTCCGGGGGAGTCCAACCTAATAGAGACCCAGTACTTC. Its protein product is CAPGESNLIETQYF.

The gene calls are TRBV4-2 and TRBJ2-7; D unresolved. V was clipped by 6 bases and J by 4 bases, with 22 bases between them. The CDR3 is made up of 16 amino acids. The V gene's germline CDR1 is LGHNA and CDR2 YNFKEQ. CDR3 nucleotides: TGTGCCAGCAGACCACGTAATGCTAAATCGATATACGAGCAGTACTTC. Translated, it gives CASRPRNAKSIYEQYF.

This chain uses TRBV11-2 with TRBJ2-1, with 9 bases that match TRBD2. The CDR3 consists of 15 residues. CDR1 is SGHAT and CDR2 is FQNNGV in the germline V gene. Trimming at V came to 1 base and at J to 8 bases, leaving 6 bases not matched to a gene. CDR3 protein: CASSLVAGAVDEQFF. As DNA, the CDR3 is TGTGCCAGCAGCTTAGTAGCGGGAGCGGTAGATGAGCAGTTCTTC.

This clone was picked up many times. This sample includes further DNA sequences coding for the same CDR3. V and J are TRBV5-1 and TRBJ2-1, with D tentatively TRBD1 or TRBD2 (5 bases each). CDR1 SGHRS and CDR2 YFSETQ come from the germline V gene. The CDR3 sequence is 12 residues long. Trimming pared 2 bases from V and 8 bases from J, leaving 8 bases between. In DNA, the CDR3 is TGCGCCAGCAGCTTCGTGGGGGATGAGCAGTTCTTC. This codes for CASSFVGDEQFF.